Given below is one T cell receptor (beta chain) in context. This clonotype was counted many times. There is no known antigen for this receptor. There are no base qualities to consult, and no much larger clone falls within one base. cDNA was synthesized by template-switch 5'RACE using a primer with a 10-nucleotide random unique molecular identifier that tagged each TCR transcript. Every sequencing run yielded over 170 million TCR-beta sequences covering 15-18 subjects. Total RNA was extracted with the RNeasy kit. TCR-beta VDJ regions were amplified with primers for the TCR constant region and the 5'RACE anchor, using the KAPA Real-time Library Amplification kit. A first PCR added sample indexes and Illumina adaptors, and a second PCR then raised library yield. The roughly 650 bp TCR product was size-selected on a 2% E-gel SizeSelection system after Ampure bead purification. Before pooling, libraries had their quality checked on a Bioanalyzer, their concentration measured with Qubit, and their quantity determined with the Kapa Library Quantification kit. An Illumina HiSeq 2500 sequenced the libraries paired-end 2 x 150 bp. To increase sequence diversity, about 23-32% phiX was spiked into each library pool. The paper's processing steps were these. The UMI-based MiGEC pipeline processed quality-filtered reads and removed over 80% of raw TCR sequences during error correction. IMGT germline references were used for aligning VDJ genes, and each clonotype was defined as a unique CDR3 amino acid sequence together with its V-J genes. VDJtools evaluated clonal expansion, Shannon diversity and CDR3 relatedness (CalcPairwiseDistances, ClusterSamples); CLCbio workbench built phylogenetic trees. A clone was classed as expanded if it had 8 or more unique UMIs, a cutoff based on coefficient-of-variation modelling across technical triplicates. TCRdb's own reprocessing of the public reads used fastp at Q25 and MiXCR and kept productive beta chains. Under each unique CDR3 protein, matching rows form one entry showing the most common genes and DNA. The V and J calls follow TCRdb's processing rather than the paper's. This sample comprises under 25,000 distinct CDR3 sequences, about 2.5% of them detected only once. The top ten constitute 5.5% of the sample.

Libraries from unsorted PBMCs were made from 2 million PBMCs kept in RNAlater at -80 degrees C until RNA extraction. The multiple sclerosis patients were enrolled in a US clinical protocol that evaluated disease progression with magnetic resonance imaging. Peripheral blood underwent Ficoll-Hypaque density gradient centrifugation to isolate PBMCs, which were then cryopreserved in liquid nitrogen. The sample comes from a study of neurological immune-mediated disorders (dated by TCRdb to between 2018 and 2020). In the study overall: Among the approximately 35 multiple sclerosis patients, relapsing-remitting MS accounted for about 31 and secondary progressive MS accounted for 3. Longitudinal samples, technical triplicates and paired sorted CD4+ and CD8+ T-cell subsets, alongside PBMC samples, were included among the roughly 110 TCR-beta libraries. The cohort was made up of 65 to 75 subjects, consisting of around 14 HAM/TSP patients, 35 or so multiple sclerosis patients and some 20 healthy controls. Peripheral blood TCR-beta repertoires from HTLV-I-associated myelopathy (HAM/TSP) patients, multiple sclerosis patients and healthy controls were compared by UMI-based sequencing. Broad study findings and their caveats: Repertoires from 18 of 34 MS patients were grouped by phylogenetic analysis into a cluster of related CDR3 sequences, suggesting a possible repertoire-level signature. The highest TCR clonal expansion was observed in HAM/TSP patients, whereas the lowest was observed in MS patients, even when compared with healthy controls. No association of the MS cluster with clinical or MRI features was observed, and the need for larger cohorts was stated by the authors. No identical CDR3 amino acid sequences were shared among expanded clones across subjects, suggesting private TCR-beta repertoires in all groups.

Reading from cysteine to phenylalanine, the CDR3 counts 12 amino acids. The entry retains the CDR3 DNA only, 36 bases that are in frame from base 1. From the germline V gene, CDR1 is SGHVS and CDR2 is FNYEAQ. Relative to germline, V is 4 bases shorter and J is 7 bases shorter, with 8 bases between their ends. Sequences were obtained from PBMCs. In this chain, TRBV7-6 is recombined with TRBJ2-1; no D gene is confidently identified. The origin of this receptor is a young woman with multiple sclerosis. The CDR3 protein sequence reads: CASSSPANEQFF. Read as DNA, the sequence is TGTGCCAGCAGCTCCCCGGCAAATGAGCAGTTCTTC.